This section outlines one T cell receptor (beta chain) sequence together with its context. The data were obtained in a study of T cells after yellow fever vaccination. TCRdb reanalysed the 5' RACE reads using MiXCR and keeps one entry per CDR3 protein. Among more than 65,000 distinct CDR3 sequences, roughly 13% were seen once, and the ten largest hold around 25%. Trimming took off 0 bases at V and 3 bases at J, with 13 bases between the two ends. This CDR3 region has 16 residues. The germline V gene has CDR1 SGHKS and CDR2 YYEKEE (reference sequence). The rearrangement uses TRBV5-5 and TRBJ2-1; D may be TRBD2 (6 bases). The specimen was CD8+ T cells not binding an NS4B(214-222) dextramer, sorted from PBMCs, collected less than 25 days after the first yellow fever vaccination. This clonotype originated in a man between 18 and 29 years old who received the YFV17D yellow fever vaccine. CDR3 amino acids: CASSLEPGLFYNEQFF. The CDR3 coding sequence is TGTGCCAGCAGCTTGGAACCGGGACTCTTCTACAATGAGCAGTTCTTC.